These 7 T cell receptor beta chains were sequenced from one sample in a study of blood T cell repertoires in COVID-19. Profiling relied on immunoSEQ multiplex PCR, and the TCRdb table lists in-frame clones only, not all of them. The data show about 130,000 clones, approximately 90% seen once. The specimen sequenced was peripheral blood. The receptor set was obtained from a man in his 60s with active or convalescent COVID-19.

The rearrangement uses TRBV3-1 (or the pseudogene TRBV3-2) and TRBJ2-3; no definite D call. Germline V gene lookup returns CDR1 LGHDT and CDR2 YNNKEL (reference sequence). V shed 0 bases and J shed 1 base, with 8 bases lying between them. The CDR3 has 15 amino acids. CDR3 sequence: CASSQDQRGTDTQYF. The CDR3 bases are TGTGCCAGCAGCCAAGATCAACGGGGCACAGATACGCAGTATTTT.

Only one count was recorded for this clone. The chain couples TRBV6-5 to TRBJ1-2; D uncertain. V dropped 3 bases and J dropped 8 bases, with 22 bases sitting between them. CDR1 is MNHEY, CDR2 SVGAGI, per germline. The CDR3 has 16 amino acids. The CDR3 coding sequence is TGTGCCAGCAGTTATTTCCCGCAATGGGGAGCTGAGGGCTACACCTTC. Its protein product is CASSYFPQWGAEGYTF.

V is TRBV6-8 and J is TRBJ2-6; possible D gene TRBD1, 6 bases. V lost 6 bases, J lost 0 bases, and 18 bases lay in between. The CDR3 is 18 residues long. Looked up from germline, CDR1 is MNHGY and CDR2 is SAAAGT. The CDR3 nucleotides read TGTGCCAGCAGCCACAACAGGGCCCCCCTCTCTGGGGCCAACGTCCTGACTTTC. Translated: CASSHNRAPLSGANVLTF.

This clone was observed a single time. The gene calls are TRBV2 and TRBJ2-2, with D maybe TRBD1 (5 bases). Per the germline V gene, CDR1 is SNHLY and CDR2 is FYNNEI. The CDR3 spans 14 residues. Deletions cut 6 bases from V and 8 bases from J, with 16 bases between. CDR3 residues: CASSVGHPRGELFF. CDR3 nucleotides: TGTGCCAGCAGCGTCGGACATCCTCGGGGGGAGCTGTTTTTT.

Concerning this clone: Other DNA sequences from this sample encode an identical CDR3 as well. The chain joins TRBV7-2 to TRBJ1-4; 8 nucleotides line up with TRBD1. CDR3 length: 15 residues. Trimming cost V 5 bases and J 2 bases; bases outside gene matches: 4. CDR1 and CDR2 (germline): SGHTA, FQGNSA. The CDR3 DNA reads TGTGCCAGCAGCACAAGGACAGGGACTAATGAAAAACTGTTTTTT. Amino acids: CASSTRTGTNEKLFF.

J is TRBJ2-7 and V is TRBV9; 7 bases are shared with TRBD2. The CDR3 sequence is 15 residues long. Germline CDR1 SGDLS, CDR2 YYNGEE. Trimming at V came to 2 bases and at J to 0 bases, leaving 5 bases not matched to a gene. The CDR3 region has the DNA TGTGCCAGCAGCGTCTCTAGCGGTAGCTCCTACGAGCAGTACTTC. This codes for CASSVSSGSSYEQYF.

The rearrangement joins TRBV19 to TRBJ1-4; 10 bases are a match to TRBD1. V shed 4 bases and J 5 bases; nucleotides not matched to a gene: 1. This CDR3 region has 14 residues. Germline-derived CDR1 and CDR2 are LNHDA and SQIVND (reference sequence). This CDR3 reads CASSTGQGNEKLFF. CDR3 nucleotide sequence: TGTGCCAGTAGTACGGGACAGGGGAATGAAAAACTGTTTTTT.